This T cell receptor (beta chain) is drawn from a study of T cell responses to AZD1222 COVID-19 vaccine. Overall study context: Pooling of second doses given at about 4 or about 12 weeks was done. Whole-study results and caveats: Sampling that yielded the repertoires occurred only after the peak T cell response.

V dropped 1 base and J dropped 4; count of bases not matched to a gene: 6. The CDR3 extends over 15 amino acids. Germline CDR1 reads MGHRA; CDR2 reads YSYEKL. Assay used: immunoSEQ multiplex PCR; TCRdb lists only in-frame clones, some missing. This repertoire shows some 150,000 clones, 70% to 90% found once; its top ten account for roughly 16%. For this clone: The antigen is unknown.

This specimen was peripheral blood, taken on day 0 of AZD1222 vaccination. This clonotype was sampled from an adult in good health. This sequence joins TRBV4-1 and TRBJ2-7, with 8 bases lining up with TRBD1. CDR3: CASSQGQGARYEQYF. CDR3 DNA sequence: TGCGCCAGCAGCCAAGGGCAGGGGGCGAGGTACGAGCAGTACTTC.